The 8 T cell receptor beta chains below all came from one sample that was sequenced in a study of T cell clones after liver transplantation (dated by TCRdb to about 2019). Libraries were made using the immunoSEQ multiplex PCR assay. Sourced from immuneACCESS, this table was stored by TCRdb with only in-frame sequences that have V and J called. A share of the clones is absent; for the studies checked, an unresolved V gene accounts for under half, and the remainder has no known explanation. Counted in this sample were tens of thousands of clones; 80% of them appeared once. Roughly 0.87% of the sample goes to the ten largest clones. Sequenced material: CD4+ T cells from blood, taken 12 months after liver transplant. The receptor source for this set is a human patient who received a liver transplant. In transplant recipients, some T cells may be of donor rather than host origin.

The V call is TRBV6-5, the J call TRBJ1-2, with 7 nucleotides matching TRBD1. The germline CDR1 and CDR2 sequences are MNHEY and SVGAGI. The CDR3 sequence is 14 residues long. Trimming removed 3 bases from V and 8 bases from J; junction bases left unmatched: 9. The CDR3 spells CASSYGASGGGYTF. DNA for the CDR3: TGTGCCAGCAGTTATGGGGCCTCAGGGGGGGGCTACACCTTC.

The chain is built from TRBV5-1 and TRBJ2-5; D remains unclear. This CDR3 region has 15 residues. Trimming took 0 bases from V and 5 from J, leaving 14 bases between them. Germline assignment: CDR1 SGHRS and CDR2 YFSETQ. CDR3 residues: CASSLEAAISETQYF. In nucleotides, the CDR3 is TGCGCCAGCAGCTTGGAGGCAGCCATTTCGGAGACCCAGTACTTC.

The chain employs TRBV6-5 and TRBJ1-5; no definite D call. V was pared by 2 bases and J by 9 bases, with 14 bases between. The CDR3 consists of 14 residues. Germline V gene data show CDR1 as MNHEY and CDR2 as SVGAGI. CDR3 amino acids: CASSYAGARGPQHF. The CDR3 coding sequence is TGTGCCAGCAGTTACGCAGGTGCCCGAGGGCCCCAGCATTTT.

This chain uses TRBV6-5 with TRBJ2-5, with D maybe TRBD1 (5 bases). Germline-derived CDR1 and CDR2 are MNHEY and SVGAGI. The CDR3 runs 15 residues. The germline V and J ends were trimmed by 2 bases and 2 bases, with 12 bases remaining between them. The CDR3 loop reads CASSYTGQIQETQYF. CDR3 bases: TGTGCCAGCAGTTACACAGGACAAATACAAGAGACCCAGTACTTC.

The chain carries TRBV19 and TRBJ1-5; TRBD1 matches 9 bases. After removal of 6 bases from V and 8 bases from J, the junction contained 11 bases not matched to a gene. The CDR3 contains 15 residues. Germline values: CDR1 LNHDA, CDR2 SQIVND (reference sequence). This CDR3 reads CASRQQGALGEPQHF. The CDR3 region has the DNA TGTGCCAGTAGGCAACAGGGGGCCCTAGGGGAGCCCCAGCATTTT.

J is TRBJ2-7 and V is TRBV11-2; D is ambiguous. The CDR3 is 14 amino acids. V was trimmed by 3 bases and J by 2 bases, leaving 11 bases between them. Germline loops: CDR1 SGHAT, CDR2 FQNNGV. CDR3 in amino acids: CASSFVGLAYEQYF. CDR3 DNA sequence: TGTGCCAGCAGCTTCGTGGGGTTGGCCTACGAGCAGTACTTC.

The rearrangement joins TRBV4-3 to TRBJ2-2; 11 bases are shared with TRBD1. CDR1 LGHNA and CDR2 YSLEER come from the germline V gene. The ends lost 4 bases at V and 6 bases at J; junction bases unmatched: 13. The CDR3 is 18 residues long. CDR3 protein: CASSPGQGAPLVPGELFF. CDR3 nucleotides: TGCGCCAGCAGCCCCGGACAGGGGGCCCCGTTGGTCCCCGGGGAGCTGTTTTTT.

The V and J genes are TRBV4-1 and TRBJ2-2, with 7 bases lining up with TRBD1. The CDR3 sequence is 16 residues long. In germline, CDR1 is MGHRA, CDR2 YSYEKL. The V and J ends lost 3 bases and 1 base, in that order; junction bases with no gene match: 5. The CDR3 DNA reads TGCGCCAGCAGCCACGCCCGGACAGGGAACACCGGGGAGCTGTTTTTT. Translated: CASSHARTGNTGELFF.